The clone carrying this TCR beta chain showed up just once. This record comes from a study of T-cell reconstitution after alpha-beta-depleted transplantation in children. The CDR3 has 17 residues. Trimming took 4 bases from V and 0 from J, leaving 14 bases between them. Germline V gene lookup returns CDR1 SGHRS and CDR2 YFSETQ. Molecular barcoding with unique molecular identifiers was used for the TCRbeta library. TCRdb used MiXCR to reprocess the PCR reads, holding one entry per CDR3 protein. The data show about 610,000 distinct CDR3 sequences, about 10% seen once. This chain connects TRBV5-1 to TRBJ2-6; D possibly matches TRBD1 or TRBD2 (5 bases each). The material sequenced was PBMCs from the stem cell graft donor, taken from the stem cell graft. The source is a human donor who donated a stem cell graft to a child with acute myeloid leukemia. In nucleotides, the CDR3 is TGCGCCAGCAGCCCCGCCGGGGCACCCTCTGGGGCCAACGTCCTGACTTTC. It encodes CASSPAGAPSGANVLTF. Variable domain in full (rest from reference TRBV5-1 and TRBJ2-6): KAGVTQTPRYLIKTRGQQVTLSCSPISGHRSVSWYQQTPGQGLQFLFEYFSETQRNKGNFPGRFSGRQFSNSRSEMNVSTLELGDSALYLCASSPAGAPSGANVLTFGAGSRLTVL.